This record concerns one TCR beta chain sequence. In the original processing: Amplified reference gene primers provided the basis for estimating nucleated cell counts. The method was immunoSEQ multiplex PCR; TCRdb's version includes in-frame clones alone and lacks a portion of them. V and J calls plus clone size are reproduced from that table; the DNA served to infer D and trimming. Of 200,000 to 250,000 clones in the sample, 85% to 90% were seen once. Trimming took 5 bases from V and 7 from J; bases not matched to a gene: 11. CDR3 length: 15 residues. Germline V gene data show CDR1 as PRHDT and CDR2 as FYEKMQ (reference sequence). The source of the sample is a study of blood T cell repertoires in COVID-19. Study as a whole: The study drew acute and convalescent COVID-19 samples from the United States, Italy and Spain. The cDNA or gDNA used as material had been derived from T cells, B-cell-depleted T cells, or PBMCs.

The clonotype was recovered from a man in his forties or fifties with acute or convalescent COVID-19. Input material: peripheral blood. This rearrangement joins TRBV13 to TRBJ2-7, with 10 nucleotides matching TRBD1. CDR3 sequence reads: CASSPGGTGVREQYF. DNA of the CDR3: TGTGCCAGCAGCCCCGGGGGGACAGGGGTGCGGGAGCAGTACTTC.